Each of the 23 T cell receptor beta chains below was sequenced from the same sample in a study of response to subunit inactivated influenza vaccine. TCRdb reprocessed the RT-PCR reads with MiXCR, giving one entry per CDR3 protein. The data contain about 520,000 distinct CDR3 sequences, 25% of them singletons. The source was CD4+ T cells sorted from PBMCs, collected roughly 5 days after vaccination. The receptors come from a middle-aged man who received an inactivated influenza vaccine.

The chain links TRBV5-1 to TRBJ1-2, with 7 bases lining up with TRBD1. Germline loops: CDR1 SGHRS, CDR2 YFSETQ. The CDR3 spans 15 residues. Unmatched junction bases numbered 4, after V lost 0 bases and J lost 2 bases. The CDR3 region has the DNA TGCGCCAGCAGCTTGGCCGAGACAGGGAACTATGGCTACACCTTC. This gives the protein CASSLAETGNYGYTF. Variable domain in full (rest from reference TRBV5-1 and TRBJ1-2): KAGVTQTPRYLIKTRGQQVTLSCSPISGHRSVSWYQQTPGQGLQFLFEYFSETQRNKGNFPGRFSGRQFSNSRSEMNVSTLELGDSALYLCASSLAETGNYGYTFGSGTRLTVV.

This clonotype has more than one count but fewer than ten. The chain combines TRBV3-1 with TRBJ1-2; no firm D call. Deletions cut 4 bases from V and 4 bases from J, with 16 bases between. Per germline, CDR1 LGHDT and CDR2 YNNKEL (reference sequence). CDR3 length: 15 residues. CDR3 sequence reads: CASSPSVGFRYGYTF. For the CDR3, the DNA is TGTGCCAGCAGCCCCTCAGTAGGGTTTCGCTATGGCTACACCTTC. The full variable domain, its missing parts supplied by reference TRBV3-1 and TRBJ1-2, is DTAVSQTPKYLVTQMGNDKSIKCEQNLGHDTMYWYKQDSKKFLKIMFSYNNKELIINETVPNRFSPKSPDKAHLNLHINSLELGDSAVYFCASSPSVGFRYGYTFGSGTRLTVV.

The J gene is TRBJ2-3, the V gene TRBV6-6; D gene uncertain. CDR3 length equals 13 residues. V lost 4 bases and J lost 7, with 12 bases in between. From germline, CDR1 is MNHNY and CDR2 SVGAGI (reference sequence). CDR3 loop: CASSSTTPNTQYF. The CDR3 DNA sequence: TGTGCCAGCAGTTCCACTACCCCCAATACGCAGTATTTT.

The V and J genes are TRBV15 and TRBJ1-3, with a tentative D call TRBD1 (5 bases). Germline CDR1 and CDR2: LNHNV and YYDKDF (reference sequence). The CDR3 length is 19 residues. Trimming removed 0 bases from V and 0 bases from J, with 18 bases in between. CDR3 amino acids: CATSRDWGGGEDSGNTIYF. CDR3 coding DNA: TGTGCCACCAGCAGAGATTGGGGCGGGGGTGAGGACTCTGGAAACACCATATATTTT.

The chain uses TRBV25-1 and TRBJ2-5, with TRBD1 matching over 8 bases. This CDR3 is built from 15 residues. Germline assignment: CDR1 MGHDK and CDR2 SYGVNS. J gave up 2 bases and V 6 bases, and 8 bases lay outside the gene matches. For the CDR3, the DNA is TGTGCCAGCAGCACTCTGACAGGGGCGCAAGAGACCCAGTACTTC. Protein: CASSTLTGAQETQYF.

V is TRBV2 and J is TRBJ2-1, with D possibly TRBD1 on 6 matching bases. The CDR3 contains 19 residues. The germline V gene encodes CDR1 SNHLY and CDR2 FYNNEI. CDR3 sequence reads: CTISAQGPAVLSSYNEQFF. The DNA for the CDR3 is TGTACCATCAGTGCGCAGGGGCCAGCTGTACTAAGCTCCTACAATGAGCAGTTCTTC. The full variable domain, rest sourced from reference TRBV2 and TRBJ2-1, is EPEVTQTPSHQVTQMGQEVILRCVPISNHLYFYWYRQILGQKVEFLVSFYNNEISEKSEIFDDQFSVERPDGSNFTLKIRSTKLEDSAMYFCTISAQGPAVLSSYNEQFFGPGTRLTVL.

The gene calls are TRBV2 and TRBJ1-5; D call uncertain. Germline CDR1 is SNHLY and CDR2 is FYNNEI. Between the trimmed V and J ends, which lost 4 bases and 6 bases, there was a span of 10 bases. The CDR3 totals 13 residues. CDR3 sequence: CASSGGPSQPQHF. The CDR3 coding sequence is TGTGCCAGCAGTGGAGGGCCCAGTCAGCCCCAGCATTTT. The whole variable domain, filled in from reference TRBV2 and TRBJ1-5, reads EPEVTQTPSHQVTQMGQEVILRCVPISNHLYFYWYRQILGQKVEFLVSFYNNEISEKSEIFDDQFSVERPDGSNFTLKIRSTKLEDSAMYFCASSGGPSQPQHFGDGTRLSIL.

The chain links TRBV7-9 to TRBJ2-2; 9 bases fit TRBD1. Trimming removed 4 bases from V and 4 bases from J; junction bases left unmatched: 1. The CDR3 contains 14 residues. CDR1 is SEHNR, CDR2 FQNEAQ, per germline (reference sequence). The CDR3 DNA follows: TGTGCCAGCAGCTACAGGGGGCGCACCGGGGAGCTGTTTTTT. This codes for CASSYRGRTGELFF.

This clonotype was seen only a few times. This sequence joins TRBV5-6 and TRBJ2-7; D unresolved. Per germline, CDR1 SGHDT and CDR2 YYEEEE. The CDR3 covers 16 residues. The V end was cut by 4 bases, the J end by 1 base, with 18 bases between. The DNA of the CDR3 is TGTGCCAGCAGCCTACGCTTCAGCGCAGGTTCCTACGAGCAGTACTTC. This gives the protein CASSLRFSAGSYEQYF. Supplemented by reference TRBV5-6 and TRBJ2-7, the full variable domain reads DAGVTQSPTHLIKTRGQQVTLRCSPKSGHDTVSWYQQALGQGPQFIFQYYEEEERQRGNFPDRFSGHQFPNYSSELNVNALLLGDSALYLCASSLRFSAGSYEQYFGPGTRLTVT.

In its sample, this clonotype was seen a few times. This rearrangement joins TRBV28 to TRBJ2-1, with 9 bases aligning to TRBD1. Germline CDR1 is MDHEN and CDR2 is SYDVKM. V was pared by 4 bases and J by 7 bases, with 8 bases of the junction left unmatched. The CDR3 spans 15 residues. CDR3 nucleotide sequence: TGTGCCAGCAGTTCCCGGGACAGGGCTCTTAATGAGCAGTTCTTC. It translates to CASSSRDRALNEQFF.

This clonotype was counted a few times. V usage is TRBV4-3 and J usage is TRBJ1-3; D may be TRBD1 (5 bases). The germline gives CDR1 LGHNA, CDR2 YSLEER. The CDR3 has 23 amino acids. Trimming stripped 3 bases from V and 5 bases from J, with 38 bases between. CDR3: CASSQDPSGERPLSSGHRNTIYF. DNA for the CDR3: TGCGCCAGCAGCCAGGATCCATCGGGGGAAAGACCCCTCTCGAGTGGCCATCGAAACACCATATATTTT.

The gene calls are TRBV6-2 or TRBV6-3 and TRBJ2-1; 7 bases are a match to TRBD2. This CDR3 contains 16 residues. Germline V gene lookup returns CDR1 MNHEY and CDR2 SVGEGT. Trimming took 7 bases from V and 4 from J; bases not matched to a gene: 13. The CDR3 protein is CASNTIGGRFYNEQFF. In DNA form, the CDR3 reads TGTGCCAGCAACACCATCGGCGGGAGATTTTACAATGAGCAGTTCTTC.

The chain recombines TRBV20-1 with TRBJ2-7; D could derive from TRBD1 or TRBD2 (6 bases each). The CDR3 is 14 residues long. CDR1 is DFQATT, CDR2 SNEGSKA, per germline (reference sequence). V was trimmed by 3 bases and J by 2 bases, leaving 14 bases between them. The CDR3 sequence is CSASRTGRTYEQYF. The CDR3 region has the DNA TGCAGTGCTAGTCGAACAGGGAGGACCTACGAGCAGTACTTC.

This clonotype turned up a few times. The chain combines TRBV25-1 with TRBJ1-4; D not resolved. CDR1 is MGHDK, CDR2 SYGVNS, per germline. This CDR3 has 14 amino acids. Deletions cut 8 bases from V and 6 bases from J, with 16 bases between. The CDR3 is CASSGRVTDEKLFF. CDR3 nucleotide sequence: TGTGCCAGCTCCGGAAGGGTTACGGATGAAAAACTGTTTTTT.

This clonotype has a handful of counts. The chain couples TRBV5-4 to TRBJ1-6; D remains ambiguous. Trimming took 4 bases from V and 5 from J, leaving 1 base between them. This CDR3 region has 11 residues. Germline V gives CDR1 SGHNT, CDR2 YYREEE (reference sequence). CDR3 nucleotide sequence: TGTGCCAGCAGCAATAATTCACCCCTCCACTTT. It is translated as CASSNNSPLHF. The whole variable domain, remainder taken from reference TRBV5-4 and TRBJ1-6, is ETGVTQSPTHLIKTRGQQVTLRCSSQSGHNTVSWYQQALGQGPQFIFQYYREEENGRGNFPPRFSGLQFPNYSSELNVNALELDDSALYLCASSNNSPLHFGNGTRLTVT.

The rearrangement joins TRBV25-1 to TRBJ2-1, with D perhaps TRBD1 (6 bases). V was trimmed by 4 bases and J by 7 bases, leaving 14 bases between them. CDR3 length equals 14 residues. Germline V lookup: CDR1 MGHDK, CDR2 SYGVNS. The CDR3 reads CASSGLRRGNEQFF. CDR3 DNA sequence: TGTGCCAGCAGTGGGCTTCGTAGGGGGAATGAGCAGTTCTTC.

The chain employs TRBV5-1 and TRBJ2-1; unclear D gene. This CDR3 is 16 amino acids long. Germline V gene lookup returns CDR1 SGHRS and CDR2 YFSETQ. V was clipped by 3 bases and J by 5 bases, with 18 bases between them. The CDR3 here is CASSSIRTRTDNEQFF. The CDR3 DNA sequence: TGCGCCAGCAGCTCCATACGAACGCGGACGGACAATGAGCAGTTCTTC.

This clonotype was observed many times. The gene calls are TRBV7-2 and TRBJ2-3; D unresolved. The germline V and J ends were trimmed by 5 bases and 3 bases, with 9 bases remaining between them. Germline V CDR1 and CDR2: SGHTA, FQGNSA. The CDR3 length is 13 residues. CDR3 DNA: TGTGCCAGCAGCCGCATCCGGACAGATACGCAGTATTTT. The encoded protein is CASSRIRTDTQYF.

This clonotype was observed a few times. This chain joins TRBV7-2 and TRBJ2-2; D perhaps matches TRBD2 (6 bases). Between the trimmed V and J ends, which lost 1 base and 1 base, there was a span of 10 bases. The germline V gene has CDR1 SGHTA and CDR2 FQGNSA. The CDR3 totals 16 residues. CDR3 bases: TGTGCCAGCAGCTTAGGAGGTAGCGGGAACACCGGGGAGCTGTTTTTT. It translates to CASSLGGSGNTGELFF.

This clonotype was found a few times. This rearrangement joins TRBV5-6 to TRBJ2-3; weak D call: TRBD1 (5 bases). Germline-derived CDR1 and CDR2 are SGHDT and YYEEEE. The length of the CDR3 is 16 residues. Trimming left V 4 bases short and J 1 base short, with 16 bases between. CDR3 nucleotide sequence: TGTGCCAGCAGCCCCGAAGGGGTTTGGGGCACAGATACGCAGTATTTT. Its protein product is CASSPEGVWGTDTQYF. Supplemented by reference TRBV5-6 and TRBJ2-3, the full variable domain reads DAGVTQSPTHLIKTRGQQVTLRCSPKSGHDTVSWYQQALGQGPQFIFQYYEEEERQRGNFPDRFSGHQFPNYSSELNVNALLLGDSALYLCASSPEGVWGTDTQYFGPGTRLTVL.

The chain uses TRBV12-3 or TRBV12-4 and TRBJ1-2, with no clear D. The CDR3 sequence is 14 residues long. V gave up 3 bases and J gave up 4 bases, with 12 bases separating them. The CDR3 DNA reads TGTGCCAGCAGTTTGATAGACGGTCCCTATGGCTACACCTTC. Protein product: CASSLIDGPYGYTF.

The CDR3 region has the DNA TGTGCCAGCAGATCCCCCGGGCCAGGCAGAGAGCAGTTCTTC. The encoded protein is CASRSPGPGREQFF. V gene TRBV12-3 or TRBV12-4 combines with J gene TRBJ2-1; unclear D gene. Trimming cost V 6 bases and J 10 bases, with 19 bases left between them. This CDR3 contains 14 residues.

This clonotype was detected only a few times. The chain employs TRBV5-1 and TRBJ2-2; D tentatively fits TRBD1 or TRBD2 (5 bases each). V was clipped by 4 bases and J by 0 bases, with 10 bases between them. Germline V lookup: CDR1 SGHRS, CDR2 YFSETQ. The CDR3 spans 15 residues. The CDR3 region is CASSTSGPNTGELFF. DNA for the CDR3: TGCGCCAGCAGCACCTCGGGGCCGAACACCGGGGAGCTGTTTTTT.